The entry below gives a single T cell receptor (beta chain) sequence along with its context. What it recognizes is unknown. The sample belongs to a study of T cell responses to AZD1222 COVID-19 vaccine. Study-wide findings and caveats: Among the donors, most were white British and more were female, and clonal diversity was possibly underestimated.

Method: immunoSEQ multiplex PCR; TCRdb's copy keeps in-frame clones and lacks some. This repertoire shows tens of thousands of clones, around 87% found once; its top ten account for around 5.1%. Trimming removed 5 bases from V and 0 bases from J, with 11 bases in between. The CDR3 spans 15 residues. Looked up from germline, CDR1 is SNHLY and CDR2 is FYNNEI. The chain is built from TRBV2 and TRBJ1-5; the D gene is possibly TRBD1 (5 bases). The receptor was derived from an adult in good health. The sequences come from peripheral blood, collected on day 0 of MenACWY control vaccination. The CDR3 nucleotides read TGTGCCAGCAGTTGGGGGATTGATAGCAATCAGCCCCAGCATTTT. This codes for CASSWGIDSNQPQHF.